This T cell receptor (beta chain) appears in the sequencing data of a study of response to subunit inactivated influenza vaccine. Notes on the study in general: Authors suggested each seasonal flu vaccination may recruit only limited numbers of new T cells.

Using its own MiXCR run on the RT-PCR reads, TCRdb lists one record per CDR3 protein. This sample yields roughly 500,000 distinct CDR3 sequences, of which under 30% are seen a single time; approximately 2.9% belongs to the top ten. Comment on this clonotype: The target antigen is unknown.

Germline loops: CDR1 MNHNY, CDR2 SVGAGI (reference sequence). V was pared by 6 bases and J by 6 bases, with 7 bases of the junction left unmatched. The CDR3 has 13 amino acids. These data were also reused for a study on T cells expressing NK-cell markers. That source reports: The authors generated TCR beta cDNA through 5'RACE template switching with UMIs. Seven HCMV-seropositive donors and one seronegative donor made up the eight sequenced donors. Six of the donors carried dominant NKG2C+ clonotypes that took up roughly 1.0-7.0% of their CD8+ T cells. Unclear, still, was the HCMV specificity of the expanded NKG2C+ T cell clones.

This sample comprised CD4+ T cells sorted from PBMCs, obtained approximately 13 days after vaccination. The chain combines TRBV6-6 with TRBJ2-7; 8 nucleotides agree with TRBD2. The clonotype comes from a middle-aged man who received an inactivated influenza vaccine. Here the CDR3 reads CASRGGTSGEQYF. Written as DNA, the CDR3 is TGTGCCAGCAGGGGTGGGACTAGTGGCGAGCAGTACTTC.